This TCR beta chain emerged from a study of blood T cell repertoires in COVID-19. Study overall: PBMCs, B-cell-depleted T cells, or T cells were the source of the cDNA or gDNA that made up the material.

Germline CDR1 is LNHDA and CDR2 is SQIVND (reference sequence). The CDR3 covers 16 residues. Trimming pared 3 bases from V and 0 bases from J, leaving 11 bases between. Generated by immunoSEQ multiplex PCR, the TCRdb table keeps only in-frame clones and is missing some. This table has a few hundred thousand clones, roughly 89% appearing once. The source of this sequence is a middle-aged woman with COVID-19, enrolled during active disease. Sequenced: peripheral blood. The genes are TRBV19 and TRBJ1-4; D possibly corresponds to TRBD1 (6 bases). The CDR3 loop is CASSIQGRATNEKLFF. The CDR3 region has the DNA TGTGCCAGTAGTATTCAGGGGCGTGCAACTAATGAAAAACTGTTTTTT.